One sample yielded the 27 T cell receptor beta chains listed below, sequenced in a study of T cell repertoires in cytomegalovirus infection. TCRdb ran MiXCR on the reads and lists one entry per CDR3 protein. The sample lists about 600,000 distinct CDR3 sequences; approximately 25% were seen once. The specimen sequenced was CD8+ T cells from PBMCs. These TCRs come from a human donor in good health (CMV status not recorded). Some clones in this sample may be carry-over from other donors' samples.

The chain carries TRBV20-1 and TRBJ2-5, with TRBD1 identical over 11 bases. There are 14 residues in the CDR3. CDR1 DFQATT and CDR2 SNEGSKA come from the germline V gene (reference sequence). Losses at the gene ends were 6 bases for V and 3 bases for J; bases not matched to a gene: 6. This CDR3 is CSARPGQGEETQYF. DNA for the CDR3: TGCAGTGCCAGACCGGGACAGGGGGAAGAGACCCAGTACTTC.

V and J are TRBV24-1 and TRBJ2-3, with TRBD2 matching over 7 bases. Germline lookup yields CDR1 KGHDR and CDR2 SFDVKD. The CDR3 spans 16 residues. With V trimmed by 5 bases and J by 3 bases, 10 bases remained unmatched. The CDR3 reads CATSVRGASGTDTQYF. The CDR3 bases are TGTGCCACCAGTGTCCGTGGGGCTAGCGGAACAGATACGCAGTATTTT.

This clonotype was observed a few times. DNA of the CDR3: TGTGCCAGCAGTACTGCACGGGGGGGGCACCCGCTGGGCTACACCTTC. This sequence encodes CASSTARGGHPLGYTF. V usage is TRBV6-5 and J usage is TRBJ1-2, with a tentative D call TRBD1 (6 bases). V was pared by 5 bases and J by 8 bases, with 24 bases between. This CDR3 contains 16 residues. From germline, CDR1 is MNHEY and CDR2 SVGAGI.

The V and J genes are TRBV19 and TRBJ1-1, with a weak D call TRBD1 (6 bases). This CDR3 contains 15 residues. Trimming pared 4 bases from V and 1 base from J, leaving 13 bases between. Germline CDR1 LNHDA, CDR2 SQIVND (reference sequence). The CDR3 sequence is CASSTSGDPNTEAFF. CDR3 DNA sequence: TGTGCCAGTAGTACATCAGGGGACCCGAACACTGAAGCTTTCTTT. The full variable domain, its missing parts supplied by reference TRBV19 and TRBJ1-1, is DGGITQSPKYLFRKEGQNVTLSCEQNLNHDAMYWYRQDPGQGLRLIYYSQIVNDFQKGDIAEGYSVSREKKESFPLTVTSAQKNPTAFYLCASSTSGDPNTEAFFGQGTRLTVV.

A note on this clonotype: Possible read error: a much larger clone is one base away. The gene calls are TRBV28 and TRBJ1-5; D unresolved. Germline CDR1 is MDHEN and CDR2 is SYDVKM. The length of the CDR3 is 16 residues. Trimming pared 6 bases from V and 1 base from J, leaving 16 bases between. DNA for the CDR3: TGTGCCAGCAGGACACTCCGGTCCCAGAGCAATCAGCCCCAGCATTTT. Amino acid sequence: CASRTLRSQSNQPQHF.

The J gene is TRBJ1-1, the V gene TRBV28; D not certain. The CDR3 is 13 residues long. V shed 6 bases and J shed 2 bases, with 10 bases lying between them. From germline, CDR1 is MDHEN and CDR2 SYDVKM. The CDR3 loop reads CASRPVVNTEAFF. The CDR3, as DNA: TGTGCCAGCAGGCCCGTGGTTAACACTGAAGCTTTCTTT.

The gene calls are TRBV20-1 and TRBJ2-7, with 10 bases that match TRBD2. This CDR3 spans 13 amino acids. Losses at the gene ends were 3 bases for V and 2 bases for J; bases not matched to a gene: 1. Germline CDR1 DFQATT, CDR2 SNEGSKA (reference sequence). CDR3 in amino acids: CSARGTSAYEQYF. CDR3 coding DNA: TGCAGTGCTAGGGGGACTAGCGCCTACGAGCAGTACTTC.

The chain recombines TRBV29-1 with TRBJ2-6; D unclear. V was shortened by 4 bases and J by 0 bases, with 16 bases between the two germline ends. From germline, CDR1 is SQVTM and CDR2 ANQGSEA. CDR3 length equals 17 residues. The CDR3 protein is CSVGAHGLNSGANVLTF. CDR3 sequence (DNA): TGCAGCGTTGGTGCCCACGGGCTAAACTCTGGGGCCAACGTCCTGACTTTC.

This clonotype was counted ten times or more. V gene TRBV28 combines with J gene TRBJ2-1; D is ambiguous. The V gene's germline CDR1 is MDHEN and CDR2 SYDVKM. With 7 bases removed from V and 2 bases from J, the gap between germline ends came to 15 bases. There are 15 residues in the CDR3. DNA of the CDR3: TGTGCCAGCACCGAGACGGGTACGGCCTACAATGAGCAGTTCTTC. This codes for CASTETGTAYNEQFF.

This clonotype came up a few times. The J gene is TRBJ1-5, the V gene TRBV6-2 or TRBV6-3; no firm D call. Germline CDR1 MNHEY, CDR2 SVGEGT. Trimming pared 6 bases from V and 4 bases from J, leaving 13 bases between. The CDR3 has 14 amino acids. Here the CDR3 DNA reads TGTGCCAGCAGCCCAACCCTGTGGAATCAGCCCCAGCATTTT. It encodes CASSPTLWNQPQHF.

This clonotype was picked up a small number of times. The DNA for the CDR3 is TGCAGTGCTAGAGTAGTGGACACGAACTATGGCTACACCTTC. Its protein is CSARVVDTNYGYTF. J is TRBJ1-2 and V is TRBV20-1; tentatively, D is TRBD1 (5 bases). The V gene lost 1 base and the J gene lost 2 bases, with 11 bases spanning the gap. Germline CDR1 and CDR2: DFQATT and SNEGSKA (reference sequence). The CDR3 consists of 14 residues.

Comment on this clonotype: A much larger clone differs from this one at a single base, so this may be a read error. The chain combines TRBV7-2 with TRBJ1-5; D not certain. The germline V gene has CDR1 SGHTA and CDR2 FQGNSA. CDR3 length equals 15 residues. The CDR3 sequence is CVSSPSGLINQPQHF. CDR3 nucleotide sequence: TGTGTCAGCAGCCCAAGCGGACTGATCAATCAGCCCCAGCATTTT. The variable domain in full, completed from reference TRBV7-2 and TRBJ1-5, reads GAGVSQSPSNKVTEKGKDVELRCDPISGHTALYWYRQSLGQGLEFLIYFQGNSAPDKSGLPSDRFSAERTGGSVSTLTIQRTQQEDSAVYLCVSSPSGLINQPQHFGDGTRLSIL.

This clonotype came up many times. The rearrangement joins TRBV7-9 to TRBJ2-2, with TRBD2 matching over 7 bases. J gave up 1 base and V 5 bases, and 4 bases lay outside the gene matches. Germline-derived CDR1 and CDR2 are SEHNR and FQNEAQ (reference sequence). The length of the CDR3 is 15 residues. The CDR3 sequence is CASSPPGGNTGELFF. The CDR3 DNA follows: TGTGCCAGCAGCCCACCGGGGGGGAACACCGGGGAGCTGTTTTTT. Combining the CDR3 with reference TRBV7-9 and TRBJ2-2 gives the whole variable domain DTGVSQNPRHKITKRGQNVTFRCDPISEHNRLYWYRQTLGQGPEFLTYFQNEAQLEKSRLLSDRFSAERPKGSFSTLEIQRTEQGDSAMYLCASSPPGGNTGELFFGEGSRLTVL.

The V gene is TRBV6-2 or TRBV6-3, the J gene TRBJ1-2; a possible D gene is TRBD1 (6 bases). V lost 6 bases to trimming and J lost 4 bases, with 18 bases between them. Germline CDR1 reads MNHEY; CDR2 reads SVGEGT. This CDR3 contains 15 residues. Here the CDR3 DNA reads TGTGCCAGCAGGGGGAAGGACAGACCCATCTATGGCTACACCTTC. Amino acids: CASRGKDRPIYGYTF.

The chain couples TRBV27 to TRBJ2-3, with TRBD2 identical over 10 bases. Germline CDR1 MNHEY, CDR2 SMNVEV (reference sequence). The CDR3 runs 15 residues. The J segment lost 3 bases and the V segment lost 7 bases, leaving 7 bases of the junction unmatched. The CDR3 is CASNLSGGQTDTQYF. CDR3 DNA sequence: TGTGCCAGCAACCTTAGCGGGGGGCAGACAGATACGCAGTATTTT.

This clonotype showed up many times. The chain is built from TRBV7-6 and TRBJ1-1, with D unresolved. Trimming took 3 bases from V and 3 from J, leaving 8 bases between them. The germline gives CDR1 SGHVS, CDR2 FNYEAQ. The CDR3 runs to 13 residues. The CDR3 spells CASSLGKDTEAFF. The CDR3 DNA is TGTGCCAGCAGCTTGGGGAAGGACACTGAAGCTTTCTTT.

The chain carries TRBV7-6 and TRBJ1-2; 9 positions agree with TRBD1. The junction had 8 bases not matched to a gene; V was cut back by 5 bases and J by 4 bases. Germline CDR1 SGHVS, CDR2 FNYEAQ. The CDR3 covers 15 residues. CDR3 DNA: TGTGCCAGCAGCGCTACAGGGGGCGGTGGCTATGGCTACACCTTC. Residues: CASSATGGGGYGYTF.

This clonotype is a singleton in its sample. One end of the junction does not line up with germline, which may come from a read error. CDR3 residues: CASRMTDNTEAFF. The DNA of the CDR3 is TGTGCCAGTCGTATGACAGATAACACTGAAGCTTTCTTT. The chain combines TRBV19 with TRBJ1-1; D may be TRBD1 (5 bases). Per the germline V gene, CDR1 is LNHDA and CDR2 is SQIVND (reference sequence). CDR3 length: 13 residues.

V is TRBV6-2 or TRBV6-3 and J is TRBJ2-7, with D possibly matching TRBD1 (6 bases). CDR1 and CDR2 (germline): MNHEY, SVGEGT. Trimming removed 0 bases at V and 2 bases at J, with 8 bases between. This CDR3 is built from 14 residues. The CDR3 is CASSYSPGAYEQYV. The CDR3 DNA reads TGTGCCAGCAGTTACTCTCCAGGGGCCTACGAGCAGTACGTC.

This clonotype occurred many times. The chain combines TRBV7-2 with TRBJ2-1, with 11 bases matching TRBD2. The V and J ends lost 5 bases and 3 bases, in that order; junction bases with no gene match: 6. The CDR3 contains 16 residues. Germline loops: CDR1 SGHTA, CDR2 FQGNSA. The CDR3 spells CASSSLAGGLYNEQFF. DNA of the CDR3: TGTGCCAGCAGCAGTCTAGCGGGGGGCCTCTACAATGAGCAGTTCTTC. The full variable domain, rest sourced from reference TRBV7-2 and TRBJ2-1, is GAGVSQSPSNKVTEKGKDVELRCDPISGHTALYWYRQSLGQGLEFLIYFQGNSAPDKSGLPSDRFSAERTGGSVSTLTIQRTQQEDSAVYLCASSSLAGGLYNEQFFGPGTRLTVL.

This clonotype was found many times. The V call is TRBV7-9, the J call TRBJ2-1; 8 bases line up with TRBD1. The CDR3 has 15 amino acids. The germline V gene encodes CDR1 SEHNR and CDR2 FQNEAQ (reference sequence). V gave up 3 bases and J gave up 5 bases; unmatched junction bases: 6. CDR3 protein: CASSFQGANDNEQFF. The CDR3, as DNA: TGTGCCAGCAGCTTCCAGGGGGCCAACGACAATGAGCAGTTCTTC. The whole variable domain, filled in from reference TRBV7-9 and TRBJ2-1, reads DTGVSQNPRHKITKRGQNVTFRCDPISEHNRLYWYRQTLGQGPEFLTYFQNEAQLEKSRLLSDRFSAERPKGSFSTLEIQRTEQGDSAMYLCASSFQGANDNEQFFGPGTRLTVL.

This clonotype has more than one count but fewer than ten. This chain joins TRBV7-9 and TRBJ1-1, with D possibly being TRBD1 (5 bases). CDR1 and CDR2 (germline): SEHNR, FQNEAQ (reference sequence). This CDR3 is built from 15 residues. With 5 bases removed from V and 1 base from J, the gap between germline ends came to 14 bases. As DNA, the CDR3 is TGTGCCAGCAGCCCCATGCAGGGACCGAACACTGAAGCTTTCTTT. It codes for CASSPMQGPNTEAFF.

The sample holds a few counts of this clonotype. CDR3 DNA: TGTGCCAGCAGCCATATGGACAGATCTCAGCAGGGAGATGGCTACACCTTC. Translation gives CASSHMDRSQQGDGYTF. The chain uses TRBV14 and TRBJ1-2; a possible D gene is TRBD1 (6 bases). The CDR3 contains 17 residues. CDR1 SGHDN and CDR2 FVKESK come from the germline V gene. V dropped 3 bases and J dropped 6 bases, with 23 bases sitting between them.

V and J are TRBV7-9 and TRBJ2-7; D is unresolved. CDR1 is SEHNR and CDR2 is FQNEAQ in the germline V gene (reference sequence). V lost 5 bases and J lost 3, with 14 bases in between. This CDR3 contains 14 residues. CDR3 DNA: TGTGCCAGCAGCCCTGGGGTTCCCTACTACGAGCAGTACGTC. Amino acids: CASSPGVPYYEQYV.

With regard to this clonotype: Being one base from a much bigger clone, this may be a read error. This rearrangement joins TRBV7-9 to TRBJ1-2, with D uncertain. CDR1 and CDR2 from the germline V gene are SEHNR and FQNEAQ (reference sequence). Trimming shortened V by 5 bases and J by 10 bases, and 23 bases separated the two germline ends. The CDR3 spans 15 residues. CDR3 coding DNA: TGTGCCAGCAGCCCCACCGGTGTCTTCGTGAATGACTACACCTTC. Encoded protein: CASSPTGVFVNDYTF.

This clonotype was observed at least ten times. V gene TRBV6-2 or TRBV6-3 combines with J gene TRBJ1-1, with 8 bases identical to TRBD1. Per the germline V gene, CDR1 is MNHEY and CDR2 is SVGEGT. CDR3 length: 16 amino acids. Trimming cost V 8 bases and J 0 bases; bases outside gene matches: 11. CDR3 in amino acids: CASLGYQQGVNTEAFF. CDR3 sequence (DNA): TGTGCCAGCCTCGGATATCAACAGGGGGTGAACACTGAAGCTTTCTTT.

V is TRBV13 and J is TRBJ1-5, with 8 bases that match TRBD1. CDR1 and CDR2 (germline): PRHDT, FYEKMQ (reference sequence). The length of the CDR3 is 15 residues. V dropped 4 bases and J dropped 7; count of bases not matched to a gene: 9. The CDR3 protein is CASSSGTGVSQPQHF. In DNA, the CDR3 is TGTGCCAGCAGCTCTGGGACAGGTGTGAGCCAGCCCCAGCATTTT.